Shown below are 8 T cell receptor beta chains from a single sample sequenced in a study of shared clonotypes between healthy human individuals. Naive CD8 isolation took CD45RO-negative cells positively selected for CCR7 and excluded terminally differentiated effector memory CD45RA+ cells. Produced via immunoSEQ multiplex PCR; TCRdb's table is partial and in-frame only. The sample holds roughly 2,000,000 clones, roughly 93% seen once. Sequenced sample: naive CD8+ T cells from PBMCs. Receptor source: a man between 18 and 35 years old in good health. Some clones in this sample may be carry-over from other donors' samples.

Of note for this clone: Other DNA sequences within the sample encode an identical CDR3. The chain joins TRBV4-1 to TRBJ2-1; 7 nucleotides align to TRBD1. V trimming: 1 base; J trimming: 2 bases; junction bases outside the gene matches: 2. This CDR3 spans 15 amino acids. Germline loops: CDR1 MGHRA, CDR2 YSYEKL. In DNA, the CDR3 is TGCGCCAGCAGCCAAGTTCAGGGGGCCTACAATGAGCAGTTCTTC. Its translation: CASSQVQGAYNEQFF.

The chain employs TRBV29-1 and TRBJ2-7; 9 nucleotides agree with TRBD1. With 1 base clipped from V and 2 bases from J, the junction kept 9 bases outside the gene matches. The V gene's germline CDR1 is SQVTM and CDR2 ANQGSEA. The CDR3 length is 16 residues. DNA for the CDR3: TGCAGCGTTGAAGTCGGGACAGGGAAAATCCCCTACGAGCAGTACTTC. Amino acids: CSVEVGTGKIPYEQYF.

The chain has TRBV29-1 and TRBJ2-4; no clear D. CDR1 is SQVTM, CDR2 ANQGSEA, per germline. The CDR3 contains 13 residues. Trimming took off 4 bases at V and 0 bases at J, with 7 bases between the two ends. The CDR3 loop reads CSVAPLAKNIQYF. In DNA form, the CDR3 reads TGCAGCGTTGCGCCCCTAGCCAAAAACATTCAGTACTTC. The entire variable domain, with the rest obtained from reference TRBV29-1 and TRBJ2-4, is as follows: SAVISQKPSRDICQRGTSLTIQCQVDSQVTMMFWYRQQPGQSLTLIATANQGSEATYESGFVIDKFPISRPNLTFSTLTVSNMSPEDSSIYLCSVAPLAKNIQYFGAGTRLSVL.

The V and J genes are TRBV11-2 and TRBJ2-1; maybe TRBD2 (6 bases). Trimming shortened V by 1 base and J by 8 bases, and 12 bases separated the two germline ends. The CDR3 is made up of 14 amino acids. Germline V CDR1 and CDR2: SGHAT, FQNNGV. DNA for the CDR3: TGTGCCAGCAGCTTAGTTGGAGGGTCGGATGAGCAGTTCTTC. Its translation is CASSLVGGSDEQFF.

CDR3 DNA: TGTGCCACCAGCCCGCAGGACCCGGGCACTAATGAAAAACTGTTTTTT. Protein product: CATSPQDPGTNEKLFF. The V call is TRBV15, the J call TRBJ1-4; D is unclear. CDR1 is LNHNV and CDR2 is YYDKDF in the germline V gene (reference sequence). The length of the CDR3 is 16 residues. Between the trimmed V and J ends, which lost 5 bases and 2 bases, there was a span of 15 bases.

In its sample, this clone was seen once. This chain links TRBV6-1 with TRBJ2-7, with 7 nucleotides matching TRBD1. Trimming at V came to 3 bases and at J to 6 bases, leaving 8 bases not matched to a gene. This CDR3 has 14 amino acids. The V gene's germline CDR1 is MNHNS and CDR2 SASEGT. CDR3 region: CASSDLLTGREQYF. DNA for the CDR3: TGTGCCAGCAGTGACCTCCTGACAGGGCGCGAGCAGTACTTC.

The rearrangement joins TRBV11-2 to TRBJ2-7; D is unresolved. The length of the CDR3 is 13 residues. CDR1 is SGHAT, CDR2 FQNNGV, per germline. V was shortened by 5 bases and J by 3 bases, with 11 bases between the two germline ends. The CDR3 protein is CASSLWGFYEQYF. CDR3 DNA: TGTGCCAGCAGCCTCTGGGGTTTCTACGAGCAGTACTTC.

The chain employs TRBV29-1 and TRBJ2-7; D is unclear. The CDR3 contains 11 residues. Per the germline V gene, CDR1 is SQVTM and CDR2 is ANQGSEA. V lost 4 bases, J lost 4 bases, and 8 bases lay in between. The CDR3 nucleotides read TGCAGCGTTGTCAGTCTATACGAGCAGTACTTC. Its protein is CSVVSLYEQYF.